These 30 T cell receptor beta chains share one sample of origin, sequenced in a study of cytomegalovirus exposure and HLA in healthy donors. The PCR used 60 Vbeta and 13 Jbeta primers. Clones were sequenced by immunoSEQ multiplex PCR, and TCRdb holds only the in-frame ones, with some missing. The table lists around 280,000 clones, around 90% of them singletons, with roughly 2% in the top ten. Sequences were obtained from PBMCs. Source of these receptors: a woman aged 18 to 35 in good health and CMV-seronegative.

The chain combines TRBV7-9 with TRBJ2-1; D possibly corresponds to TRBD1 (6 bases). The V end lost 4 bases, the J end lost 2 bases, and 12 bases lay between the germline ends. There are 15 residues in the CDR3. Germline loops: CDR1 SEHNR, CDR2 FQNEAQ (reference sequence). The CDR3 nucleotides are TGTGCCAGCAGCTCCGGACAGTCAGCCTACAATGAGCAGTTCTTC. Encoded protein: CASSSGQSAYNEQFF.

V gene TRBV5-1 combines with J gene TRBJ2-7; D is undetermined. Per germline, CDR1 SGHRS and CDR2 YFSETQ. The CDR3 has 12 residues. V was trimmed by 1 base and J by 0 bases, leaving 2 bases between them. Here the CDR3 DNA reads TGCGCCAGCAGCTTGTACTCCTACGAGCAGTACTTC. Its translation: CASSLYSYEQYF.

The CDR3 bases are TGTGCCAGCAGTCCCTCAATGGACAGGGAAGAGACCCAGTACTTC. Translation gives CASSPSMDREETQYF. V and J are TRBV6-5 and TRBJ2-5, with 8 bases fitting TRBD1. The CDR3 extends over 15 amino acids. Trimming cost V 5 bases and J 3 bases; bases outside gene matches: 8. CDR1 and CDR2 (germline): MNHEY, SVGAGI.

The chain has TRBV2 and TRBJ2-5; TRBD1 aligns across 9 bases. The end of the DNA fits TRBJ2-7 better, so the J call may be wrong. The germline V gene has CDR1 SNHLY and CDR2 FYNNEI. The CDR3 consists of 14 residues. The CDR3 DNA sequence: TGTGCCAGCACCCCTGGACAGGGGTTTTACGAGCAGTACTTC. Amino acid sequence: CASTPGQGFYEQYF.

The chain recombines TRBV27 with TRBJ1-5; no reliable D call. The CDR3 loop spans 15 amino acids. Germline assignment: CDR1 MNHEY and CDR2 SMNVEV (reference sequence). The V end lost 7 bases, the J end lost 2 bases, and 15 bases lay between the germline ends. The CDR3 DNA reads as TGTGCCAGCAAGGTATTTTCAGGCGGCAATCAGCCCCAGCATTTT. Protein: CASKVFSGGNQPQHF.

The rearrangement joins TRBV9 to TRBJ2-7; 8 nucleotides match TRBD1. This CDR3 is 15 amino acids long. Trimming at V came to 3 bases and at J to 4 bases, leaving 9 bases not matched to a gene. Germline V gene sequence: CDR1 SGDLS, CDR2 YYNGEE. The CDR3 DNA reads TGTGCCAGCAGCGCCTCAGGGGGCGCAGGATACGAGCAGTACTTC. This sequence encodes CASSASGGAGYEQYF.

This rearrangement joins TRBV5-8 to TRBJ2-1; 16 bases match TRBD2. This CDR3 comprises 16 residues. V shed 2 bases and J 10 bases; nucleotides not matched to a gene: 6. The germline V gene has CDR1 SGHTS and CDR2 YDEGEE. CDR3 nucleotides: TGTGCCAGCAGCTTAGGGACTAGCGGGGGGGCCAGGGAGCAGTTCTTC. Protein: CASSLGTSGGAREQFF. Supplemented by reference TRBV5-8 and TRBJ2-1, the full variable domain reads EAGVTQSPTHLIKTRGQQATLRCSPISGHTSVYWYQQALGLGLQFLLWYDEGEERNRGNFPPRFSGRQFPNYSSELNVNALELEDSALYLCASSLGTSGGAREQFFGPGTRLTVL.

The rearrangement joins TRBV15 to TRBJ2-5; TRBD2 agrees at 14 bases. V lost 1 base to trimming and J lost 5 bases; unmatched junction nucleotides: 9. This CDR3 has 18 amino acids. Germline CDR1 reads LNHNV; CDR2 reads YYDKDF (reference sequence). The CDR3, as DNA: TGTGCCACCAGCAGAGGGACGACTAGCGGGGGGGCCAAGGAGACCCAGTACTTC. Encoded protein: CATSRGTTSGGAKETQYF.

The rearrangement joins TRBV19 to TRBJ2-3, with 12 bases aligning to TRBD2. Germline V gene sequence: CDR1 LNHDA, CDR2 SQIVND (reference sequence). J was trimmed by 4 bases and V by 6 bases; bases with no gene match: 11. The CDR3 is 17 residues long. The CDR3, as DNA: TGTGCCAGTAGCCCTAGCGGGGGGGCCGTTGGGGCAGATACGCAGTATTTT. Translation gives CASSPSGGAVGADTQYF.

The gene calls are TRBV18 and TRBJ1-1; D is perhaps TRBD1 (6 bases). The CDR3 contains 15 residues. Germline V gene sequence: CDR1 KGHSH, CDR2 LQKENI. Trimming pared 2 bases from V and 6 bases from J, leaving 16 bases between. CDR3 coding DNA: TGTGCCAGCTCACCATACGGGGGGCAAGTAGCTGAAGCTTTCTTT. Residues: CASSPYGGQVAEAFF.

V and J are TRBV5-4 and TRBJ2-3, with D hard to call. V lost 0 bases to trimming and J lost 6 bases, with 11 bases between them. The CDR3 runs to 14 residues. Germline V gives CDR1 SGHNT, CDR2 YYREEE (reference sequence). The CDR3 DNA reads TGTGCCAGCAGCTTGGCCCCCTCCGGTGATACGCAGTATTTT. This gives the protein CASSLAPSGDTQYF.

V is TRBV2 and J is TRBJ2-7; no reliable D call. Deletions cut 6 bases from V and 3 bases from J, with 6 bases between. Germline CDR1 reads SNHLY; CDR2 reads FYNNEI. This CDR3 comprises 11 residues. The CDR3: CASSSFYEQYF. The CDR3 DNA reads TGTGCCAGCAGCTCTTTCTACGAGCAGTACTTC.

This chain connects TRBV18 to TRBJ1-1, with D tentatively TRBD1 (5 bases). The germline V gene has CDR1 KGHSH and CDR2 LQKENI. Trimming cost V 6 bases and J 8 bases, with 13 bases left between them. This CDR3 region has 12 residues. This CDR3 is CASSGGGGEAFF. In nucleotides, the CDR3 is TGTGCCAGCTCGGGTGGGGGAGGCGAAGCTTTCTTT.

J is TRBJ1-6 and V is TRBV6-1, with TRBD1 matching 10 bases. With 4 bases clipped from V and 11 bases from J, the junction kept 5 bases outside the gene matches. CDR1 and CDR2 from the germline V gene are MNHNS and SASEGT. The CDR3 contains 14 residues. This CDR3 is CASSVGTGAPPLHF. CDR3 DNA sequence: TGTGCCAGCAGTGTCGGGACAGGGGCACCACCCCTCCACTTT.

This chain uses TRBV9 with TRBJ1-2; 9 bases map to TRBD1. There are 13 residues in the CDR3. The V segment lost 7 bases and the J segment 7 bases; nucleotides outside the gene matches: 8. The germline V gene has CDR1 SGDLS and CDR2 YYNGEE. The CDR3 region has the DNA TGTGCCAGCGGGGACAGGGTAGTACGTGGCTACACCTTC. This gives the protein CASGDRVVRGYTF.

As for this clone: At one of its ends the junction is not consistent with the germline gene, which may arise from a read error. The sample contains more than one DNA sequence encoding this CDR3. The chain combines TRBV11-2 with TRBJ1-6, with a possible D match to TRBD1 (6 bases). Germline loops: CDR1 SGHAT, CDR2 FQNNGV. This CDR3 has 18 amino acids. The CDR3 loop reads CASSLGFRTANYNSPLHF. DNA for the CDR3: TGTGCCAGCAGCTTAGGTTTTCGGACAGCAAATTATAATTCCCCCCTCCACTTT.

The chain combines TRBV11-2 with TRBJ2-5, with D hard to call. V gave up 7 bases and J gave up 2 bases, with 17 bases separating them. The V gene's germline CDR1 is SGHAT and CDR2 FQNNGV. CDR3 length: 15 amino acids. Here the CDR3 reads CASKPSPGPQETQYF. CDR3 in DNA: TGTGCCAGCAAGCCTTCTCCGGGTCCTCAAGAGACCCAGTACTTC.

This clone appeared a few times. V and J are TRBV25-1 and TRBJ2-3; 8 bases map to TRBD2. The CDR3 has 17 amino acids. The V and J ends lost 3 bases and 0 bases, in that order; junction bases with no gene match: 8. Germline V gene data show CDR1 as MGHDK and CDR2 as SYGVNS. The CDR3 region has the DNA TGTGCCAGCAGTGATCCGACTAGCGCCCCTAGCACAGATACGCAGTATTTT. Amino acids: CASSDPTSAPSTDTQYF. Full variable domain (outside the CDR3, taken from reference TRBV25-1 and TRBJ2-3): EADIYQTPRYLVIGTGKKITLECSQTMGHDKMYWYQQDPGMELHLIHYSYGVNSTEKGDLSSESTVSRIRTEHFPLTLESARPSHTSQYLCASSDPTSAPSTDTQYFGPGTRLTVL.

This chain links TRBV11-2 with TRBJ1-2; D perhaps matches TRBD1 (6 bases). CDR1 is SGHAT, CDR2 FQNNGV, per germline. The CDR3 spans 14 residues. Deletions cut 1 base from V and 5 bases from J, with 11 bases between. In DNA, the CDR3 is TGTGCCAGCAGCTTAGCCACGACAGGATATGGCTACACCTTC. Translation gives CASSLATTGYGYTF.

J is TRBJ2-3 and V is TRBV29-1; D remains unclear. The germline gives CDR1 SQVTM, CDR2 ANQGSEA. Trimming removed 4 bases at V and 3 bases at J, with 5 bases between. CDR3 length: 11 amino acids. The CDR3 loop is CSVGDTDTQYF. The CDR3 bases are TGCAGCGTTGGCGATACAGATACGCAGTATTTT.

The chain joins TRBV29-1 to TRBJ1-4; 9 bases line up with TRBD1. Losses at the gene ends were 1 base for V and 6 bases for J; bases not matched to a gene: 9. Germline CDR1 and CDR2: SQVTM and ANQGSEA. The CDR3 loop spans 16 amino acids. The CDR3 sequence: CSVEGTPGQGYEKLFF. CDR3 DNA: TGCAGCGTTGAAGGCACTCCGGGACAGGGATATGAAAAACTGTTTTTT.

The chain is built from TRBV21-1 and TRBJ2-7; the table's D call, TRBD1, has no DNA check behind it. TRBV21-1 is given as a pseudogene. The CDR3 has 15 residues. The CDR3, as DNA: TGTGCCAGCAGCCGCGACAGGGGAATATGTTACGAGCAGTACTTC. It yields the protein CASSRDRGICYEQYF.

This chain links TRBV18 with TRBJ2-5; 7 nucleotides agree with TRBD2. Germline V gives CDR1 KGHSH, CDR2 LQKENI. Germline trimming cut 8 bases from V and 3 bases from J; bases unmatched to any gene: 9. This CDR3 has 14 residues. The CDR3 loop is CASVGGGFKETQYF. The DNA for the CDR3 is TGTGCCAGCGTCGGCGGGGGTTTTAAAGAGACCCAGTACTTC.

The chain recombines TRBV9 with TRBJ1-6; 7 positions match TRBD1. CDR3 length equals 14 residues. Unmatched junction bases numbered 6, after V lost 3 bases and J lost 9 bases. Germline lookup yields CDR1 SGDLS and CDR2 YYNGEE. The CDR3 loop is CASSGQGGGSPLHF. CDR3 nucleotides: TGTGCCAGCAGCGGACAGGGTGGAGGTTCACCCCTCCACTTT.

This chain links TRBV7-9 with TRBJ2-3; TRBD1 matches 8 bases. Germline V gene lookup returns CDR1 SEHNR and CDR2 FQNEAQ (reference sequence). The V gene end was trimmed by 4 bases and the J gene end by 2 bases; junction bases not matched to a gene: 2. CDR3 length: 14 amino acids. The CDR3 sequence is CASSSGGTTDTQYF. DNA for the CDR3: TGTGCCAGCAGCTCAGGGGGCACCACAGATACGCAGTATTTT.

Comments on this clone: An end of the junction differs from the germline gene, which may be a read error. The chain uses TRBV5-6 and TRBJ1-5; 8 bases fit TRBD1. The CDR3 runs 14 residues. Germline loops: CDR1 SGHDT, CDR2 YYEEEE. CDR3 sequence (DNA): TGTGCCAGCAGTTTTGGGACAGGAGGCCAGCCCCGGCATTTT. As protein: CASSFGTGGQPRHF.

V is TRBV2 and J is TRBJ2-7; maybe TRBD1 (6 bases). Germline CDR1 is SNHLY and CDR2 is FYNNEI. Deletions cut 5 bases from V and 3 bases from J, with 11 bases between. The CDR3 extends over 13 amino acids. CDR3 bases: TGTGCCAGCAGTAGACAGGCGGACTACGAGCAGTACTTC. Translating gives CASSRQADYEQYF.

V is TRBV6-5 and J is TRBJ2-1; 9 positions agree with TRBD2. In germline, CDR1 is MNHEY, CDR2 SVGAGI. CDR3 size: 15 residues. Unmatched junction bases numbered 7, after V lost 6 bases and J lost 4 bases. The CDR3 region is CASRIVAGAYNEQFF. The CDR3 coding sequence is TGTGCCAGCAGAATTGTAGCGGGGGCATACAATGAGCAGTTCTTC.

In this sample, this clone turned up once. CDR3 amino acids: CATSRGQISNQPQHF. The DNA of the CDR3 is TGTGCCACCAGCAGGGGACAGATTAGCAATCAGCCCCAGCATTTT. The genes are TRBV15 and TRBJ1-5; TRBD1 matches 7 bases. Germline V CDR1 and CDR2: LNHNV, YYDKDF (reference sequence). The CDR3 extends over 15 amino acids. Losses at the gene ends were 3 bases for V and 0 bases for J; bases not matched to a gene: 2.

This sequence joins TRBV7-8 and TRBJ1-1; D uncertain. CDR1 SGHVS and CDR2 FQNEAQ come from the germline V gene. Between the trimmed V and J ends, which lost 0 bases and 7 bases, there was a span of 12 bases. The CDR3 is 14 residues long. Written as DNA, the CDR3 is TGTGCCAGCAGCTTAGCAGGGAGTAAGAATGAAGCTTTCTTT. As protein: CASSLAGSKNEAFF.